This T cell receptor beta chain originates from a study of neurological immune-mediated disorders. Study-wide background: Relapsing-remitting disease was seen in about 90% of the roughly 35 multiple sclerosis patients, and secondary progressive disease was seen in 3.

Synthesis of cDNA used 5'RACE (with 10-nucleotide random UMIs). TCRdb itself ran the 5' RACE reads through MiXCR, one entry per CDR3 protein. The profile shows about 69,000 distinct CDR3 sequences, around 3.9% of them singletons. Ten or more counts support this clonotype. PBMCs numbering 2 million and stored at -80 C yielded the unsorted libraries. The CDR3 consists of 14 residues. V was pared by 3 bases and J by 5 bases, with 4 bases of the junction left unmatched. The germline gives CDR1 SGHRS, CDR2 YFSETQ. Sequenced sample: PBMCs. The chain carries TRBV5-1 and TRBJ2-5, with 10 bases identical to TRBD1. The origin of this receptor is a man aged 25 to 45 with multiple sclerosis. CDR3 bases: TGCGCCAGCAGCTCGACAGGGGGCTATGAGACCCAGTACTTC. Translated, it gives CASSSTGGYETQYF.